Reported below is one T cell receptor (beta chain). This receptor's antigen is unknown. Base qualities are not recorded, but no much larger clone differs from it by a single base. The collaborating institutions used their own protocols to collect whole blood in K2EDTA tubes. For TCRbeta analysis, collaborators shipped samples as frozen whole blood, isolated PBMCs, or DNA extracted from either of those sample types. The sample is drawn from a study of blood T cell repertoires in COVID-19 (dated by TCRdb to 2020 to 2022). Study-wide context: Samples covering the acute and convalescent phases of COVID-19 were provided by collaborators in the United States, Italy and Spain. The material from the prospective study consisted of cDNA or gDNA derived from T cells, B-cell-depleted T cells, or PBMCs. The dataset comprised deeply sampled blood TCRbeta repertoires from subjects exposed to, actively infected with, or recovered from COVID-19. The repertoires were released in a freely available public database intended as a resource for research on the immune response to SARS-CoV-2. The samples were drawn from the first 160 participants of the ongoing ImmuneRACE study and from about 1,200 subjects provided by 6 global collaborators. Sample metadata almost always included a de-identified subject ID, COVID-19 status, age in years and sex. Where available, HLA class I and class II types were obtained from metadata supplied by the sample provider rather than from assay-based typing. On the study overall, not on this receptor specifically: Clinical and demographic metadata were provided uncurated, with the amount varying by source and participant.

The CDR3, from cysteine to phenylalanine, totals 13 residues. Just the 39-base CDR3 DNA is kept, in frame starting at base 1. Taken from the germline V gene (reference sequence), the CDR1 and CDR2 loops are MNHNY and SVGAGI. Clipping removes 4 bases from V and 7 bases from J, with 3 as the unmatched junction base count. The immunoSEQ Assay, a bias-controlled multiplex PCR, was used to amplify TCRbeta CDR3 regions from genomic DNA. Concerning the study's data processing: The number of nucleated cells in each sample was estimated by amplification of reference gene primers within the assay. To quantify the absolute abundance of each unique TCRbeta CDR3 rearrangement, sequence reads were collapsed and filtered. For each sample, productive Simpson clonality was calculated as the square root of Simpson's diversity index over productive rearrangements. This immuneACCESS table, as held by TCRdb, lists in-frame sequences with V and J called but not all clones. Of the missing ones, under half trace to an unresolved V gene in checked studies; the others have no known cause. The DNA gave D and trimming, while V, J and clone size come from that table. The sample table contains about 77,000 clones; only one count was recorded for about 73% of them. Around 20% of the sample goes to the ten largest clones.

The chain is encoded by TRBV6-6 joined to TRBJ2-1; TRBD2 fits 8 bases in the junction. The sequence was collected from a man between 60 and 75 years old with acute or convalescent COVID-19. Sequencing was performed on peripheral blood. This receptor carries the CDR3 CASSFPSGNEQFF. The nucleotide sequence is TGTGCCAGCAGTTTCCCTAGCGGGAATGAGCAGTTCTTC.